This T cell receptor beta chain stems from a study of regulatory T cells in long-lasting Graves disease. The study's findings and limits: The persistent group shared 2,741 public clonotypes, more than the 966 shared by new patients.

The CDR3 contains 18 residues. Sample time point: persistent/refractory GD, antithyroid drugs over 5 years with positive TRAb. From PBMCs, RNA was extracted and then used to make the TCR library. In building TCR beta libraries, iRepertoire HTBI primers were used together with Arm-PCR of CDR3 regions. TCRdb redid the calling of the multiplex PCR reads with MiXCR, one entry per CDR3 protein. The sample has about 340,000 distinct CDR3 sequences; roughly 21% are singletons. Worth noting for this clonotype: What it recognizes is unknown.

The TCR originated in a female donor with Graves disease. The specimen comprised peripheral blood mononuclear cells (PBMCs), sampled when the disease was refractory, from a patient treated with antithyroid drugs. The chain recombines TRBV3-2 with TRBJ1-6; the table's D call, TRBD1, was not checked against the DNA. TRBV3-2 is shown as a pseudogene. This chain's CDR3 is CASSQDRASSSYNSPLHF. The CDR3 DNA is TGTGCCAGCAGCCAGGACAGGGCCTCGAGCTCCTATAATTCACCCCTCCACTTT.